The clone carrying this T cell receptor beta chain showed up just once. This record comes from a study of shared clonotypes between healthy human individuals. Method: immunoSEQ multiplex PCR; TCRdb's copy keeps in-frame clones and lacks some. The table records around 980,000 clones, around 78% of them present only once. The authors divided CD4+ cells into CD45RA+ naive and CD45RA-negative memory subsets. This sequence originates from a man younger than 35 in good health. Some clones in this sample may be carry-over from other donors' samples. Sequenced: memory CD4+ T cells from PBMCs. Subset of the sample: CD45RA-negative fraction.

The CDR3: CAWWDYVKNIQYF. The CDR3 coding sequence is TGTGCCTGGTGGGACTATGTAAAAAACATTCAGTACTTC. This rearrangement joins TRBV30 to TRBJ2-4; 7 bases agree with TRBD2. This CDR3 region has 13 residues. Germline-derived CDR1 and CDR2 are GTSNPN and SVGIG (reference sequence). With V trimmed by 5 bases and J by 4 bases, 5 bases remained unmatched.